This T cell receptor (beta chain) comes out of a study of blood T cell repertoires in COVID-19. Looking at the study overall: The study drew acute and convalescent COVID-19 samples from the United States, Italy and Spain. PBMCs, B-cell-depleted T cells, or T cells provided the cDNA or gDNA that made up the material.

As originally analysed: Nucleated cell number was recorded as an estimate derived from reference gene primer amplification. Only in-frame clones appear in the TCRdb table, and some are missing; sequencing was by immunoSEQ multiplex PCR. V and J calls and clone size follow that table, whereas D and trimming were derived from the DNA. The top ten clones hold approximately 7.3% of a sample with some 200,000 clones, about nine tenths of them seen once. This clone was seen a handful of times. Clinical history reported by participants formed the basis on which cohorts were assigned. Input material: PBMCs or T cells enriched from blood (not recorded which). This sequence originates from a young man in a cohort exposed to, infected with or recovered from COVID-19 (not recorded which).

This CDR3 reads CASTEGALSYEQYF. CDR3 nucleotide sequence: TGCGCCAGCACCGAGGGTGCACTCTCCTACGAGCAGTACTTC. The rearrangement joins TRBV4-1 to TRBJ2-7, with D possibly matching TRBD2 (5 bases). CDR3 size: 14 residues. Germline CDR1 is MGHRA and CDR2 is YSYEKL. Between the trimmed V and J ends, which lost 7 bases and 0 bases, there was a span of 13 bases.